This T cell receptor beta chain was sequenced in a study of CD4+ T cells in melanoma. The sample holds a few counts of this clone. Its specificity is not known. Study-level points and caveats: CD8+ T cell, macrophage and B cell function reportedly correlated with neoantigen-specific CD4+ T cells. In melanoma, neoantigen-specific CD4+ T cells reportedly differed in differentiation state.

From germline, CDR1 is MDHEN and CDR2 SYDVKM. The V gene lost 2 bases and the J gene lost 2 bases, with 10 bases spanning the gap. The CDR3 runs to 15 residues. Only in-frame clones appear in the TCRdb table, and some are missing; sequencing was by immunoSEQ multiplex PCR. The data contain around 110,000 clones, approximately 92% of them singletons. Sequences were obtained from peripheral blood. The chain carries TRBV28 and TRBJ1-5; a possible D gene is TRBD1 (5 bases). The origin of this receptor is a human donor with melanoma. The CDR3 nucleotides read TGTGCCAGCAGTTTAGGGGGTGGGGGCAATCAGCCCCAGCATTTT. Encoded protein: CASSLGGGGNQPQHF.